This T cell receptor beta chain stems from a study of blood T cell repertoires in COVID-19. The repertoire was sequenced with immunoSEQ multiplex PCR; TCRdb's copy has only in-frame clones and lacks some. Here the sample spans about 140,000 clones, roughly 90% being singletons. V lost 7 bases, J lost 7 bases, and 22 bases lay in between. The CDR3 has 16 residues. CDR1 and CDR2 (germline): WSHSY, SAAADI. The V call is TRBV10-2, the J call TRBJ2-2; D gene ambiguous. The sequenced material came from peripheral blood. The TCR originated in a man between 60 and 75 years old with active or convalescent COVID-19. CDR3 DNA: TGCGCCAGCATGGTTAGGCCCACCCCTCCGGGCGGGGAGCTGTTTTTT. It encodes CASMVRPTPPGGELFF.